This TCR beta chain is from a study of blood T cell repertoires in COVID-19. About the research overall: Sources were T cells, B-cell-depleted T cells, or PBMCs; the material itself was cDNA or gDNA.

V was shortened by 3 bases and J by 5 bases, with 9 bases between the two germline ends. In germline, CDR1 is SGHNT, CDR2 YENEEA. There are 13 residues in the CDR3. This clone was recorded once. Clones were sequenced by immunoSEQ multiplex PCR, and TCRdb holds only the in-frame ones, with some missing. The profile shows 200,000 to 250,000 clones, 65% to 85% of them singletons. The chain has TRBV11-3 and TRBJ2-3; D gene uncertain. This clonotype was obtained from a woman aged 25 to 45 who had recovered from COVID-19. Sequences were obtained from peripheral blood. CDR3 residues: CASSFTRLDTQYF. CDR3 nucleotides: TGTGCCAGCAGCTTTACTCGGTTAGATACGCAGTATTTT.